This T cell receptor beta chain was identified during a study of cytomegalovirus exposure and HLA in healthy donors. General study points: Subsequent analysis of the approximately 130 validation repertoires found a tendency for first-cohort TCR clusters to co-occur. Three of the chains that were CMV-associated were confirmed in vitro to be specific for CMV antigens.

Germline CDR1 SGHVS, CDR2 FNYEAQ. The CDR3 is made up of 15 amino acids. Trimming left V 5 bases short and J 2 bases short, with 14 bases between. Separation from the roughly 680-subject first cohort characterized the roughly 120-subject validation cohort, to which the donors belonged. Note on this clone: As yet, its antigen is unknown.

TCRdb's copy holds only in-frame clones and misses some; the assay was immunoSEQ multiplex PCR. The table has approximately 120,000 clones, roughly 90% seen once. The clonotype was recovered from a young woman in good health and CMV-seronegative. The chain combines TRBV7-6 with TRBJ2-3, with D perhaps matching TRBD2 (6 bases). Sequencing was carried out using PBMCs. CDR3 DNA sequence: TGTGCCAGCAGCAACCTGGGCGGGGCCACAGATACGCAGTATTTT. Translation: CASSNLGGATDTQYF. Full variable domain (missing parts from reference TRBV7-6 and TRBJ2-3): GAGVSQSPRYKVTKRGQDVALRCDPISGHVSLYWYRQALGQGPEFLTYFNYEAQQDKSGLPNDRFSAERPEGSISTLTIQRTEQRDSAMYRCASSNLGGATDTQYFGPGTRLTVL.